Reported below is one T cell receptor (beta chain). The sample belongs to a study of cytomegalovirus exposure and HLA in healthy donors. Study-wide background: Findings of an earlier analysis included more than 90 million unique TCR beta sequences from about 180 million T cells.

60 Vbeta and 13 Jbeta primers were used in PCR. This table comes from immunoSEQ multiplex PCR, and its TCRdb copy is limited to in-frame clones, with some not included. The table shows around 62,000 clones, with over 75% occurring only once. This CDR3 region has 17 residues. Trimming cost V 3 bases and J 8 bases; bases outside gene matches: 12. Sequencing used PBMCs. This chain links TRBV5-3 with TRBJ1-3; 12 nucleotides align to TRBD1. TRBV5-3 is flagged as an ORF with uncertain function. The origin of this receptor is a male donor in good health and CMV-seropositive. CDR3 DNA sequence: TGTGCCAGAAGCTGGAGGACGCCGGGACAGGGGGCAGACACCATATATTTT. Translation gives CARSWRTPGQGADTIYF.